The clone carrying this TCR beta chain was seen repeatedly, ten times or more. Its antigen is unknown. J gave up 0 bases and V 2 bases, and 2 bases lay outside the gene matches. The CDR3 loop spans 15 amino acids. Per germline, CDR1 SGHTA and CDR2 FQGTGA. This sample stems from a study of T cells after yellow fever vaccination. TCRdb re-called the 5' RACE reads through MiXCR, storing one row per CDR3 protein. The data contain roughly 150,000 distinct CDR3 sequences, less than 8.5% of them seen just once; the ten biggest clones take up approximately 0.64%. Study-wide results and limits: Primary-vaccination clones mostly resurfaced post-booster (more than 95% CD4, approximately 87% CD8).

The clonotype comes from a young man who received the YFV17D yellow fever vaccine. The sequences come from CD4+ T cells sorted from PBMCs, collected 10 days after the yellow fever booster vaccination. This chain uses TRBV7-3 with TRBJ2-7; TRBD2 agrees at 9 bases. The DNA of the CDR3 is TGTGCCAGCAGCTTAGGACTAGCGAGCTCCTACGAGCAGTACTTC. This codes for CASSLGLASSYEQYF.